These T cell receptor beta chains were read from a single sample in a study of T cell repertoires in ileal Crohn's disease. Repertoires were generated with immunoSEQ multiplex PCR, while TCRdb's copy carries only in-frame clones and drops some. The sample contains fewer than 1,000 clones, roughly 84% of which appear only once. The specimen sequenced was ileal tissue. The receptors come from an adult with Crohn's disease. Each CDR3 is given with its conserved first and last residue. The order of the fields is clone size, J gene, V gene, D gene, CDR3 DNA, CDR3 protein. The D gene is left open where the match is weak. The size entry is marked missing in some rows and otherwise reads once, few, many or a size class.

>-|TRBJ2-3|TRBV18|TRBD2
TGTGCCAGCTCATCGGGAGCGGGGGGTAGCACAGATACGCAGTATTTT
CASSSGAGGSTDTQYF
>-|TRBJ2-7|TRBV2|-
TGTGCCAGCAGTGTAGCGGTCAGCTACGAGCAGTACTTC
CASSVAVSYEQYF
>-|TRBJ2-2|TRBV5-1|TRBD1
TGCGCCAGCAGCCCCGGACAGGGGGCGCGGGCCGGGGAGCTGTTTTTT
CASSPGQGARAGELFF
>-|TRBJ1-5|TRBV7-9|TRBD1
TGTGCCAGCAGCCGCACAGGGGATCGCAATCAGCCCCAGCATTTT
CASSRTGDRNQPQHF
>-|TRBJ2-5|TRBV11-2|TRBD2
TGTGCCAGCAGTCAAACTAGCGGGGGCCAAGAGACCCAGTACTTC
CASSQTSGGQETQYF
>-|TRBJ1-2|TRBV15|TRBD1
TGTGCCACCAGCAGAACAGGGGTTAATGGCTACACCTTC
CATSRTGVNGYTF
>once|TRBJ2-3|TRBV5-1|TRBD1
TGCGCCAGCGCTCAGGACAGGCCCTCGTTGGATACGCAGTATTTT
CASAQDRPSLDTQYF
>-|TRBJ2-7|TRBV27|TRBD1
TGTGCCAGCAGTCAAGGTATAGGGGGCCGCGAGCAGTACTTC
CASSQGIGGREQYF
>-|TRBJ1-5|TRBV2|-
TGTGCCAGCAGTGTTGGGCAGCAGCCCCAGCATTTT
CASSVGQQPQHF
>-|TRBJ2-1|TRBV30|-
TGTGCCTGGAGTGTCCGCGTAAATGAGCAGTTCTTC
CAWSVRVNEQFF
>-|TRBJ1-3|TRBV2|-
TGTGCCAGCAGTGAATACACCCACTCTGGAAACACCATATATTTT
CASSEYTHSGNTIYF
>-|TRBJ1-5|TRBV18|TRBD1
TGTGCCAGCTCACCAGACAGGGCCAATCAGCCCCAGCATTTT
CASSPDRANQPQHF
>few|TRBJ1-1|TRBV6-5|-
TGTGCCAGCAGTTTAAGGACAAATGGAGAAGCTTTCTTT
CASSLRTNGEAFF
>few|TRBJ1-1|TRBV2|-
TGTGCCAGCAGTGAAGCCCCCAGGGGCACTGAAGCTTTCTTT
CASSEAPRGTEAFF
>-|TRBJ2-1|TRBV5-4|TRBD1
TGTGCCAGCAGATCAGACAGGGGCGCCTACAATGAGCAGTTCTTC
CASRSDRGAYNEQFF